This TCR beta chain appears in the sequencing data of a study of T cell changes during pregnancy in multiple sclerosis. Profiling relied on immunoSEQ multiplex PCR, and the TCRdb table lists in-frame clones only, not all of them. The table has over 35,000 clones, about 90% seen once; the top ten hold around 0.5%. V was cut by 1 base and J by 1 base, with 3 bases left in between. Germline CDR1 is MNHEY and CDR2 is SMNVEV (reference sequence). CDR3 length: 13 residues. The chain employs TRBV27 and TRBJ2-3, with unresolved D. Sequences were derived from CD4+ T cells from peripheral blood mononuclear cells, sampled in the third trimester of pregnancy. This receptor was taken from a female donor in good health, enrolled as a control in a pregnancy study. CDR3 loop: CASSLFGTDTQYF. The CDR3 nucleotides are TGTGCCAGCAGTTTATTCGGCACAGATACGCAGTATTTT.